Included here is one TCR beta chain sequence, with context. What antigen it recognizes has not been identified. Nothing much larger sits one base from this clone, and base qualities are not available. The data derive from a study of technical replicates of blood from a few donors (dated by TCRdb to about 2017). Library preparation used the immunoSEQ multiplex PCR assay. The immuneACCESS repertoire file appears here via TCRdb, limited to in-frame rearrangements. These files lack a portion of the clones; in checked studies, under half of the deficit traces to unresolved V genes, and the cause of the others is not known. The sample table records 65,000 to 95,000 clones; approximately 94% of these occur just once. Approximately 0.41% of the sample is in the top ten clones. Spanning cysteine to phenylalanine, the CDR3 consists of 14 amino acids. Only the CDR3 DNA is retained, 42 bases long and in frame from the first base. Trimming removed 3 bases from V and 4 bases from J, leaving 13 bases between the germline ends. CDR1 GTSNPN and CDR2 SVGIG are derived from the germline V gene (reference sequence).

The chain was built from TRBV30 and TRBJ1-3, with TRBD1 tentatively as D gene (6 bases match). Sequenced input: T cells isolated from PBMCs. The sequence was obtained from a human donor in good health. CDR3 region: CAWSHKGDGNTIYF. Read as DNA, the sequence is TGTGCCTGGAGCCATAAGGGGGACGGAAACACCATATATTTT. The entire variable domain, with the stretches around the CDR3 drawn from the reference TRBV30 and TRBJ1-3 proteins, is SQTIHQWPATLVQPVGSPLSLECTVEGTSNPNLYWYRQAAGRGLQLLFYSVGIGQISSEVPQNLSASRPQDRQFILSSKKLLLSDSGFYLCAWSHKGDGNTIYFGEGSWLTVV.